A selection of T cell receptor beta chains follows, all from one sample in a study of blood T cell repertoires in COVID-19. The table came from immunoSEQ multiplex PCR; TCRdb's copy has only in-frame clones and leaves some out. The sample has 450,000 or so clones, roughly 90% seen once; the top ten hold 0.75% to 0.85%. Sequenced sample: peripheral blood. Source of these receptors: a young man with COVID-19, enrolled during active disease. Both conserved end residues are part of each CDR3. Each record gives: D gene, clone size, V gene, J gene, CDR3 protein, CDR3 DNA. The D gene is left open where the match is weak. Rows may omit the clone size; those that give it use once, few, many or a size class.

TRBD1	-	TRBV28	TRBJ2-2	CASSIWTGGGTGELFF	TGTGCCAGCAGTATATGGACAGGGGGCGGAACCGGGGAGCTGTTTTTT
TRBD1	-	TRBV6-1	TRBJ1-4	CASSAPDRGATNEKLFF	TGTGCCAGCAGTGCCCCTGACAGGGGGGCAACTAATGAAAAACTGTTTTTT
-	once	TRBV25-1	TRBJ2-7	CASSEGASVLYEQYF	TGTGCCAGCAGTGAAGGGGCTAGCGTACTCTACGAGCAGTACTTC
TRBD1	-	TRBV27	TRBJ1-1	CASSLDRADTEAFF	TGTGCCAGCAGTTTAGACAGGGCGGACACTGAAGCTTTCTTT
-	-	TRBV6-6	TRBJ2-2	CASKRANTGELFF	TGTGCCAGCAAGAGGGCGAACACCGGGGAGCTGTTTTTT
-	-	TRBV4-1	TRBJ2-2	CASSQDTVNGELFF	TGCGCCAGCAGCCAAGACACAGTTAACGGGGAGCTGTTTTTT
-	-	TRBV7-9	TRBJ2-7	CASSWGGQYEQYF	TGTGCCAGCAGCTGGGGGGGGCAGTACGAGCAGTACTTC
TRBD2	-	TRBV5-1	TRBJ2-7	CASSLEGLAGAYEQYF	TGCGCCAGCAGCTTGGAGGGACTAGCGGGAGCCTACGAGCAGTACTTC
-	-	TRBV3-1/TRBV3-2	TRBJ1-4	CASSISEQGGEKLFF	TGTGCCAGCAGCATAAGCGAACAGGGCGGTGAAAAACTGTTTTTT
-	-	TRBV4-1	TRBJ1-2	CASSQERGSYGYTF	TGCGCCAGCAGCCAAGAAAGGGGGAGTTATGGCTACACCTTC
-	-	TRBV18	TRBJ2-1	CASSPRGKYNEQFF	TGTGCCAGCTCACCCCGAGGGAAGTACAATGAGCAGTTCTTC
-	-	TRBV6-1	TRBJ1-2	CASSERGSSDGYTF	TGTGCCAGCAGTGAACGGGGAAGTTCTGATGGCTACACCTTC
-	-	TRBV9	TRBJ1-5	CASSSLGGVRPQHF	TGTGCCAGCAGCTCCTTGGGGGGTGTGCGACCCCAGCATTTT
-	-	TRBV27	TRBJ1-5	CASSPGGYGNQPQHF	TGTGCCAGCAGCCCCGGGGGATACGGCAATCAGCCCCAGCATTTT
TRBD1	-	TRBV7-9	TRBJ1-1	CASSLFVGQGAQNTEAFF	TGTGCCAGCAGCTTATTTGTGGGACAGGGGGCGCAGAACACTGAAGCTTTCTTT
-	-	TRBV1	TRBJ1-3	CTSSQEGGTYGNTIYF	TGCACCAGCAGCCAAGAGGGGGGGACATACGGAAACACCATATATTTT
-	-	TRBV2	TRBJ2-5	CARQQLGPTGETQYF	TGTGCCAGACAACAACTAGGCCCGACGGGAGAGACCCAGTACTTC
TRBD1	-	TRBV6-2/TRBV6-3	TRBJ1-2	CASSSRRTGIINYGYTF	TGTGCCAGCAGTTCTAGAAGGACAGGGATTATTAACTATGGCTACACCTTC
-	-	TRBV6-7	TRBJ2-7	CASKGVQRRSYEQYF	TGTGCCAGCAAGGGGGTCCAGCGGCGTTCCTACGAGCAGTACTTC
-	-	TRBV7-2	TRBJ2-6	CASSLQQSSGANVLTF	TGTGCCAGCAGCTTGCAACAGTCCTCTGGGGCCAACGTCCTGACTTTC
-	-	TRBV19	TRBJ1-5	CASRMTVNSNQPQHF	TGTGCCAGTAGAATGACAGTTAATAGCAATCAGCCCCAGCATTTT
-	once	TRBV18	TRBJ1-2	CASSPKGEVWYGYTF	TGTGCCAGCTCACCCAAGGGGGAAGTTTGGTATGGCTACACCTTC
-	few	TRBV27	TRBJ2-1	CASSSRRVDLTNEQFF	TGTGCCAGCAGCAGCAGGCGGGTCGACCTCACCAATGAGCAGTTCTTC
TRBD2	-	TRBV29-1	TRBJ2-3	CSVATSGGSTDTQYF	TGCAGCGTCGCTACTAGCGGGGGCAGCACAGATACGCAGTATTTT
-	-	TRBV14	TRBJ1-1	CASSQGSLTEAFF	TGTGCCAGCAGCCAAGGATCACTCACTGAAGCTTTCTTT
TRBD2	-	TRBV7-3	TRBJ2-2	CASSLGLAETGELFF	TGTGCCAGCAGCTTAGGACTAGCAGAAACCGGGGAGCTGTTTTTT